These 13 T cell receptor beta chains were sequenced from one sample in a study of T cell repertoires in cytomegalovirus infection. TCRdb processed the reads anew with MiXCR; each CDR3 protein has one entry. The sample includes about 450,000 distinct CDR3 sequences, approximately 31% seen only once; the top ten take about 13%. Material for sequencing was PBMCs. These receptors all come from a human donor in good health (CMV status not recorded). Some clones in this sample may be carry-over from other donors' samples.

This clonotype was detected a few times. J is TRBJ1-2 and V is TRBV7-9; no reliable D call. The germline V gene encodes CDR1 SEHNR and CDR2 FQNEAQ (reference sequence). The CDR3 spans 14 residues. Trimming removed 1 base at V and 8 bases at J, with 14 bases between. DNA for the CDR3: TGTGCCAGCAGCTTAGAGTCAGGAGGAAGAGGCTACACCTTC. This gives the protein CASSLESGGRGYTF. Supplemented by reference TRBV7-9 and TRBJ1-2, the full variable domain reads DTGVSQNPRHKITKRGQNVTFRCDPISEHNRLYWYRQTLGQGPEFLTYFQNEAQLEKSRLLSDRFSAERPKGSFSTLEIQRTEQGDSAMYLCASSLESGGRGYTFGSGTRLTVV.

This clonotype has just a few counts. This chain uses TRBV19 with TRBJ1-2, with D unresolved. From germline, CDR1 is LNHDA and CDR2 SQIVND (reference sequence). The V and J ends lost 6 bases and 0 bases respectively, with 14 bases between them. The CDR3 covers 15 residues. In DNA, the CDR3 is TGTGCCAGTAGAGCGGGTTACCCAGCTAACTATGGCTACACCTTC. This encodes CASRAGYPANYGYTF.

Concerning this clonotype: It is likely a read error, because the conserved phenylalanine at the end of the CDR3 is missing. The DNA is left out, because the CDR3 cannot be placed on it with certainty; the CDR3 is given as TCRdb lists it. The chain has TRBV7-2 and TRBJ2-7; the table names TRBD2, a call not compared with the DNA. The CDR3 totals 16 residues, both ends included. CDR1 is SGHTA and CDR2 is FQGNSA in the germline V gene. Here the CDR3 reads CASSSLAGTRRYAQSC.

The CDR3 DNA follows: TGCGCCAGCAGCTTGGCCACGGTTGAGCAGTTCTTC. Residues: CASSLATVEQFF. The chain joins TRBV5-1 to TRBJ2-1; D ambiguous. The CDR3 contains 12 residues. Between the trimmed V and J ends, which lost 0 bases and 9 bases, there was a span of 7 bases. Germline lookup yields CDR1 SGHRS and CDR2 YFSETQ.

This clonotype was seen a handful of times. The chain uses TRBV20-1 and TRBJ2-7; 15 bases agree with TRBD2. CDR3 length: 18 residues. V trimming: 5 bases; J trimming: 2 bases; junction bases outside the gene matches: 13. CDR1 DFQATT and CDR2 SNEGSKA come from the germline V gene (reference sequence). In nucleotides, the CDR3 is TGCAGTGCTTCCAACCCTGGACTAGCGGGGGGGCCCCCCTACGAGCAGTACTTC. Translation: CSASNPGLAGGPPYEQYF.

Worth noting for this clonotype: An end of the junction differs from the germline gene, which may be a read error. This sequence joins TRBV6-4 and TRBJ2-3, with D tentatively TRBD1 (6 bases). This CDR3 spans 20 amino acids. The germline CDR1 and CDR2 sequences are MRHNA and SNTAGT. CDR3 nucleotides: TGTGCCGGCAGTGACCCACGATACTTCGACAGGCCCTTAAGAACAGATACGCAGTATTTT. It codes for CAGSDPRYFDRPLRTDTQYF.

V and J are TRBV4-1 and TRBJ1-6; D may be TRBD1 (5 bases). CDR3 size: 13 residues. The ends were cut back, 0 bases at V and 9 bases at J, with 6 bases in the middle. Germline CDR1 and CDR2: MGHRA and YSYEKL. CDR3 nucleotide sequence: TGCGCCAGCAGCCAAGACAGGGTTTCACCCCTCCACTTT. Translating gives CASSQDRVSPLHF.

The count of this clonotype is one. Just one base apart from a much larger clone, this may be a read error. This is likely a read error, given that the CDR3 carries no conserved phenylalanine or tryptophan at its end. The CDR3 here is CASSPHSGRGGTDTQYC. The DNA of the CDR3 is TGTGCCAGCAGCCCTCATAGCGGTCGTGGGGGCACAGATACGCAGTATTGT. The chain has TRBV7-8 and TRBJ2-3, with a weak D call TRBD2 (6 bases). Trimming stripped 5 bases from V and 1 base from J, with 19 bases between. Germline CDR1 reads SGHVS; CDR2 reads FQNEAQ. The CDR3 length is 17 residues.

This clonotype was counted once. A much larger clonotype is one base distant, so this may be a read error. V gene TRBV7-2 combines with J gene TRBJ1-4; possible D gene TRBD1, 5 bases. The CDR3 sequence is 13 residues long. Germline loops: CDR1 SGHTA, CDR2 FQGNSA. This CDR3 reads CASSLHRNERLFF. CDR3 DNA sequence: TGTGCCAGCAGCTTACACAGGAATGAAAGACTGTTTTTT.

This clonotype was seen many times. The chain uses TRBV7-8 and TRBJ2-7, with 8 bases that match TRBD2. The CDR3 is 15 amino acids. With V trimmed by 6 bases and J by 1 base, 8 bases remained unmatched. Germline V gene data show CDR1 as SGHVS and CDR2 as FQNEAQ. As DNA, the CDR3 is TGTGCCAGCAGTCCAGGGGTAGCGGGGTCCTACGAGCAGTACTTC. It translates to CASSPGVAGSYEQYF. Looking up the rest from reference TRBV7-8 and TRBJ2-7 gives the full variable domain: GAGVSQSPRYKVAKRGQDVALRCDPISGHVSLFWYQQALGQGPEFLTYFQNEAQLDKSGLPSDRFFAERPEGSVSTLKIQRTQQEDSAVYLCASSPGVAGSYEQYFGPGTRLTVT.

In its sample, this clonotype was seen a few times. The rearrangement links TRBV6-1 to TRBJ1-2; possibly TRBD1 for D (5 bases). Per germline, CDR1 MNHNS and CDR2 SASEGT. The CDR3 runs to 11 residues. V was trimmed by 5 bases and J by 14 bases, leaving 15 bases between them. The CDR3 nucleotides read TGTGCCAGCAGTCTCCGGGACCGATTAACCTTC. Protein product: CASSLRDRLTF.

This clonotype was detected only a few times. The chain carries TRBV29-1 and TRBJ2-7; no clear D gene. V was clipped by 0 bases and J by 3 bases, with 18 bases between them. Germline CDR1 and CDR2: SQVTM and ANQGSEA. This CDR3 spans 16 amino acids. The CDR3 region is CSVEERKGSWDYEQYF. The DNA for the CDR3 is TGCAGCGTTGAAGAGCGAAAAGGAAGTTGGGACTACGAGCAGTACTTC.

The gene calls are TRBV5-4 and TRBJ2-5; 15 positions match TRBD2. The CDR3 sequence is 14 residues long. Looked up from germline, CDR1 is SGHNT and CDR2 is YYREEE (reference sequence). The V and J ends lost 8 bases and 5 bases, in that order; junction bases with no gene match: 4. The CDR3 loop is CARSGTSGGETQYF. CDR3 bases: TGTGCCAGAAGCGGGACTAGCGGGGGGGAGACCCAGTACTTC.